These T cell receptor beta chains were read from a single sample in a study of blood T cell repertoires in COVID-19. The repertoire was sequenced with immunoSEQ multiplex PCR; TCRdb's copy has only in-frame clones and lacks some. The repertoire holds around 200,000 clones, with more than 75% as singletons. The specimen was peripheral blood. These receptor sequences come from a man aged 45 to 65 with acute or convalescent COVID-19. CDR3s include the opening cysteine and the closing phenylalanine or tryptophan. D genes are given only for firm matches. Some rows mark clone size as missing; the rest say once, few, many or name a class of expanded clone.

v_gene	j_gene	abundance	d_gene	CDR3aa	CDR3nt
TRBV11-2	TRBJ2-1	-	-	CASSPQRKRGYNEQFF	TGTGCCAGCAGCCCCCAAAGAAAACGGGGCTACAATGAGCAGTTCTTC
TRBV10-3	TRBJ2-7	few	-	CAISEEESSYEQYF	TGTGCCATCAGTGAAGAGGAATCCTCCTACGAGCAGTACTTC
TRBV6-6	TRBJ2-3	-	TRBD1	CASSKQGNTDTQYF	TGTGCCAGCAGTAAACAGGGGAACACAGATACGCAGTATTTT
TRBV4-2	TRBJ2-7	-	-	CASSQVAGATYEQYF	TGTGCCAGCAGCCAAGTGGCGGGGGCCACCTACGAGCAGTACTTC
TRBV14	TRBJ1-6	-	-	CASSQDGGRLSPLHF	TGTGCCAGCAGCCAAGACGGGGGGCGTCTTTCACCCCTCCACTTT
TRBV5-1	TRBJ2-1	-	TRBD2	CASSLTSGGSSYNEQFF	TGCGCCAGCAGCTTGACTAGCGGGGGTAGCTCCTACAATGAGCAGTTCTTC
TRBV18	TRBJ1-2	-	-	CASSPDRLYGYTF	TGTGCCAGCTCACCAGACAGGCTCTATGGCTACACCTTC
TRBV3-1/TRBV3-2	TRBJ2-7	-	TRBD1	CASSQGQYYEQYF	TGTGCCAGCAGCCAGGGACAGTACTACGAGCAGTACTTC
TRBV2	TRBJ2-2	-	TRBD1	CARGTEPGENTGELFF	TGTGCCAGGGGGACAGAGCCTGGGGAGAACACCGGGGAGCTGTTTTTT
TRBV10-3	TRBJ2-1	-	TRBD2	CAISEGLAPEQFF	TGTGCCATCAGTGAAGGACTAGCACCTGAGCAGTTCTTC
TRBV7-9	TRBJ1-1	many	-	CASSSWATEAFF	TGTGCCAGCAGCTCCTGGGCCACTGAAGCTTTCTTT
TRBV6-5	TRBJ1-5	-	TRBD1	CASSWTGKDNQPQHF	TGTGCCAGCAGTTGGACAGGGAAAGACAATCAGCCCCAGCATTTT
TRBV11-2	TRBJ1-1	-	-	CASSTQGDTEAFF	TGTGCCAGCAGCACACAAGGGGACACTGAAGCTTTCTTT
TRBV28	TRBJ1-5	few	-	CASLGYSNQPQHF	TGTGCCAGCCTAGGCTATAGCAATCAGCCCCAGCATTTT
TRBV9	TRBJ2-1	-	TRBD1	CASSLQGQGTQVMEQFF	TGTGCCAGCAGCCTCCAAGGACAGGGGACACAAGTAATGGAGCAGTTCTTC
TRBV6-5	TRBJ1-1	-	-	CASRPDRNTEAFF	TGTGCCAGCAGACCTGACAGGAACACTGAAGCTTTCTTT
TRBV30	TRBJ1-2	-	TRBD1	CAWGTGGWGYTF	TGTGCCTGGGGGACAGGGGGCTGGGGCTACACCTTC
TRBV7-9	TRBJ2-5	-	-	CASSLRGGPQETQYF	TGTGCCAGCAGCTTAAGGGGGGGGCCCCAAGAGACCCAGTACTTC
TRBV18	TRBJ1-5	-	-	CASSPGGNQPQHF	TGTGCCAGCTCACCAGGAGGCAATCAGCCCCAGCATTTT
TRBV2	TRBJ2-2	-	TRBD1	CASRGDRVNTGELFF	TGTGCCAGCAGGGGGGACAGGGTGAACACCGGGGAGCTGTTTTTT
TRBV6-1	TRBJ2-2	once	-	CASSDHGRQGASTGELFF	TGTGCCAGCAGTGACCACGGGAGGCAGGGGGCGAGCACCGGGGAGCTGTTTTTT
TRBV27	TRBJ1-5	-	TRBD1	CASSAWTGGASWDQPQHF	TGTGCCAGCAGTGCGTGGACAGGGGGCGCCTCCTGGGATCAGCCCCAGCATTTT
TRBV2	TRBJ2-5	-	TRBD1	CASSQPGGGETQYF	TGTGCCAGCAGCCAACCAGGGGGTGGGGAGACCCAGTACTTC
TRBV19	TRBJ1-5	-	TRBD1	CASSSTGGNQPQHF	TGTGCCAGTAGTAGCACAGGGGGCAATCAGCCCCAGCATTTT
TRBV5-1	TRBJ1-4	few	-	CASSLVVESEKLFF	TGCGCCAGCAGCTTGGTCGTAGAGAGTGAAAAACTGTTTTTT
TRBV9	TRBJ2-1	-	-	CASSVVGNSYNEQFF	TGTGCCAGCAGCGTAGTCGGGAACTCCTACAATGAGCAGTTCTTC
TRBV30	TRBJ1-2	-	TRBD1	CAWSPGQGRGGYTF	TGTGCCTGGAGTCCGGGACAGGGAAGAGGGGGCTACACCTTC
TRBV10-3	TRBJ1-1	-	-	CAISESTTEAFF	TGTGCCATCAGTGAGTCAACGACAGAAGCTTTCTTT
TRBV7-2	TRBJ1-1	-	-	CASSKALMAGLQTEAFF	TGTGCCAGCAGCAAGGCCTTGATGGCAGGGCTTCAGACTGAAGCTTTCTTT
TRBV10-2	TRBJ1-6	many	-	CASSEGQSSPLHF	TGCGCCAGCAGTGAGGGACAGAGTTCACCCCTCCACTTT
TRBV27	TRBJ1-5	-	-	CASSRELGYNQPQHF	TGTGCCAGCAGTAGGGAGTTAGGGTACAATCAGCCCCAGCATTTT
TRBV11-1	TRBJ1-1	once	TRBD1	CASSRQGSTEAFF	TGTGCCAGCAGCCGACAGGGGAGCACTGAAGCTTTCTTT
TRBV19	TRBJ2-4	-	-	CASSRRPHGLAKNIQYF	TGTGCCAGTAGTAGGCGACCTCATGGGCTAGCCAAAAACATTCAGTACTTC
TRBV19	TRBJ2-1	-	TRBD2	CASSITAGGPDNEQFF	TGTGCCAGTAGTATTACAGCGGGGGGGCCGGACAATGAGCAGTTCTTC
TRBV20-1	TRBJ1-2	-	-	CSASGVSNYGYTF	TGCAGTGCTAGTGGCGTGTCTAACTATGGCTACACCTTC
TRBV5-1	TRBJ2-7	-	TRBD2	CASSSGTNSRGGQYF	TGCGCCAGCAGCTCCGGGACTAACTCCCGAGGTGGGCAGTACTTC
TRBV7-2	TRBJ1-2	-	-	CASSLVGTITNYGYTF	TGTGCCAGCAGCTTAGTTGGTACAATTACTAACTATGGCTACACCTTC
TRBV15	TRBJ1-5	-	TRBD1	CATSSLLTGGWPQPQHF	TGTGCCACCAGCAGCCTTTTGACAGGGGGCTGGCCTCAGCCCCAGCATTTT
TRBV7-9	TRBJ1-2	-	-	CASSPGLIYGYTF	TGTGCCAGCAGCCCTGGCCTTATCTATGGCTACACCTTC
TRBV19	TRBJ1-1	-	-	CASSPADRNTEAFF	TGTGCCAGTAGTCCGGCGGACAGGAACACTGAAGCTTTCTTT
TRBV4-1	TRBJ1-4	-	-	CASSQAYTLATNEKLFF	TGCGCCAGCAGCCAAGCCTACACTCTAGCAACTAATGAAAAACTGTTTTTT
TRBV5-1	TRBJ1-1	-	TRBD1	CASSFQTGMNTEAFF	TGCGCCAGCAGCTTTCAGACAGGGATGAACACTGAAGCTTTCTTT
TRBV5-1	TRBJ1-2	-	-	CASSPLEGRYGYTF	TGCGCCAGCAGCCCATTGGAGGGCCGCTATGGCTACACCTTC